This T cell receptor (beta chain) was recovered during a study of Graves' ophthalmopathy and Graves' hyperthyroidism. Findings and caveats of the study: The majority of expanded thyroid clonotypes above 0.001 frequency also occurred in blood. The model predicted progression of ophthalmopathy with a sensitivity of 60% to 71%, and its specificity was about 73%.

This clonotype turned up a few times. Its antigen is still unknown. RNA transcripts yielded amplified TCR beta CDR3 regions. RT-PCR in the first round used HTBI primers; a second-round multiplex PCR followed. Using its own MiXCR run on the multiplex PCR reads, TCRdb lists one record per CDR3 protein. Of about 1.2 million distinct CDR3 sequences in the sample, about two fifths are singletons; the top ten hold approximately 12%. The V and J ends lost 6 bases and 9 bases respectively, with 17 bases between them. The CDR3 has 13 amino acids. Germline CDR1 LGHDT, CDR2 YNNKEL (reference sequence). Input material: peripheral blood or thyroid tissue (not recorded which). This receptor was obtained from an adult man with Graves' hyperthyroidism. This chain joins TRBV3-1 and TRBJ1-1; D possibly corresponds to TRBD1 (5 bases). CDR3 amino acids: CASRRGSGGQAFF. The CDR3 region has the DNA TGTGCCAGCAGGCGGGGCTCCGGAGGACAAGCTTTCTTT.